Below are 3 T cell receptor beta chains sequenced from a single sample in a study of regulatory T cells in long-lasting Graves disease. Researchers made TCR beta libraries by using iRepertoire HTBI primers and running Arm-PCR on CDR3 regions. TCRdb re-called the multiplex PCR reads with MiXCR, one entry per CDR3 protein. The data show about 310,000 distinct CDR3 sequences, roughly 21% seen once. The sample's time point: persistent/refractory GD, antithyroid drugs over 5 years with positive TRAb. Construction of the TCR library relied on RNA isolated from PBMCs. The sample consisted of peripheral blood mononuclear cells (PBMCs), taken when the disease was refractory, from a patient treated with antithyroid drugs. The receptors were gathered from a female donor with Graves disease.

This clonotype has at least ten counts. The J gene is TRBJ2-5, the V gene TRBV7-2, with unresolved D. V was trimmed by 1 base and J by 5 bases, leaving 5 bases between them. CDR3 size: 12 residues. Germline V CDR1 and CDR2: SGHTA, FQGNSA. CDR3 nucleotides: TGTGCCAGCAGCTTAGTCCCCGAGACCCAGTACTTC. Residues: CASSLVPETQYF. Full variable domain (missing parts from reference TRBV7-2 and TRBJ2-5): GAGVSQSPSNKVTEKGKDVELRCDPISGHTALYWYRQSLGQGLEFLIYFQGNSAPDKSGLPSDRFSAERTGGSVSTLTIQRTQQEDSAVYLCASSLVPETQYFGPGTRLLVL.

In this sample, this clonotype turned up many times. The rearrangement uses TRBV2 and TRBJ2-2; 15 nucleotides line up with TRBD2. CDR3 size: 16 residues. The V segment lost 6 bases and the J segment 6 bases; nucleotides outside the gene matches: 5. Germline CDR1 SNHLY, CDR2 FYNNEI. CDR3 nucleotides: TGTGCCAGCAGGGAGGGACTAGCGGGAGGTGCCGGGGAGCTGTTTTTT. This codes for CASREGLAGGAGELFF.

About this clonotype itself: A read error may explain this, as a much larger clone is one base away. J is TRBJ2-7 and V is TRBV29-1; 8 bases align to TRBD1. CDR1 SQVTM and CDR2 ANQGSEA come from the germline V gene. V gave up 6 bases and J gave up 3 bases; unmatched junction bases: 7. This CDR3 has 13 amino acids. DNA for the CDR3: TGCAGCGTGCTGGGGACAGGAGGCTACGAGCAGTACTTC. Its protein product is CSVLGTGGYEQYF.